One and the same sample provided the 3 T cell receptor beta chains below, sequenced in a study of OX40 agonist ivuxolimab in advanced cancers. This table comes from immunoSEQ multiplex PCR, and its TCRdb copy is limited to in-frame clones, with some not included. The table lists under 85,000 clones, approximately 95% of them singletons. This material consisted of CD4+ or CD8+ T cells sorted from blood, taken in a trial of the OX40 agonist ivuxolimab. The receptors derive from an adult with an advanced solid tumor such as melanoma, head and neck, liver or kidney cancer.

V usage is TRBV27 and J usage is TRBJ1-2; 8 bases are shared with TRBD1. Unmatched junction bases numbered 3, after V lost 4 bases and J lost 8 bases. This CDR3 is 12 amino acids long. The germline gives CDR1 MNHEY, CDR2 SMNVEV (reference sequence). The CDR3: CASSSGGAGYTF. The CDR3 region has the DNA TGTGCCAGCAGTTCAGGGGGCGCGGGCTACACCTTC.

The V call is TRBV9, the J call TRBJ2-7, with D possibly TRBD1 on 5 matching bases. The CDR3 is 15 residues long. From germline, CDR1 is SGDLS and CDR2 YYNGEE. The V and J ends lost 0 bases and 0 bases respectively, with 10 bases between them. DNA for the CDR3: TGTGCCAGCAGCGTAGGGGTAGGGGACTCCTACGAGCAGTACTTC. This translates into CASSVGVGDSYEQYF.

The rearrangement links TRBV6-5 to TRBJ2-7; 8 bases agree with TRBD1. With 6 bases clipped from V and 5 bases from J, the junction kept 9 bases outside the gene matches. Germline V gene sequence: CDR1 MNHEY, CDR2 SVGAGI. The CDR3 contains 14 residues. DNA of the CDR3: TGTGCCAGCAGCCAGGGGGCGGAGGCGGACGAGCAGTACTTC. Protein sequence: CASSQGAEADEQYF.